The entry below describes one T cell receptor beta chain. Only in-frame clones appear in the TCRdb table, and some are missing; sequencing was by immunoSEQ multiplex PCR. The sample contains about 170,000 clones, around 89% of which appear only once. This record belongs to a study of blood T cell repertoires in COVID-19. V dropped 4 bases and J dropped 5; count of bases not matched to a gene: 7. Germline assignment: CDR1 SQVTM and CDR2 ANQGSEA. This CDR3 spans 13 amino acids. The sequence derives from a woman under 30 who had recovered from COVID-19. Material: PBMCs or T cells enriched from blood (not recorded which). This chain links TRBV29-1 with TRBJ1-1; 7 nucleotides align to TRBD1. The chain's CDR3 is CSVARQGETEAFF. In DNA form, the CDR3 reads TGCAGCGTTGCTCGACAGGGCGAGACTGAAGCTTTCTTT.